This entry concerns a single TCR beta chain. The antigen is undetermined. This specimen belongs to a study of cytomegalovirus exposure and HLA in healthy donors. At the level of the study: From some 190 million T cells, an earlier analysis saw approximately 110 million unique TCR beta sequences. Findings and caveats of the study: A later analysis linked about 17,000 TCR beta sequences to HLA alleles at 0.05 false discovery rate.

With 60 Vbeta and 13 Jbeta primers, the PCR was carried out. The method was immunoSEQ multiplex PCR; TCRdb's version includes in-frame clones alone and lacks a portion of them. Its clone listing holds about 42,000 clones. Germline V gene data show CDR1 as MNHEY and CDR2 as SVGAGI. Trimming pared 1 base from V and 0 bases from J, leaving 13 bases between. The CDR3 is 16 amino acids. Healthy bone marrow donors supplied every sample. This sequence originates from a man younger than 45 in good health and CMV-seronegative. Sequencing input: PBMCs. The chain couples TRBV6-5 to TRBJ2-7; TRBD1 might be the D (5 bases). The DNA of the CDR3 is TGTGCCAGCAGTTACTTAAACGTGGGGCTCTCCTACGAGCAGTACTTC. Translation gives CASSYLNVGLSYEQYF.